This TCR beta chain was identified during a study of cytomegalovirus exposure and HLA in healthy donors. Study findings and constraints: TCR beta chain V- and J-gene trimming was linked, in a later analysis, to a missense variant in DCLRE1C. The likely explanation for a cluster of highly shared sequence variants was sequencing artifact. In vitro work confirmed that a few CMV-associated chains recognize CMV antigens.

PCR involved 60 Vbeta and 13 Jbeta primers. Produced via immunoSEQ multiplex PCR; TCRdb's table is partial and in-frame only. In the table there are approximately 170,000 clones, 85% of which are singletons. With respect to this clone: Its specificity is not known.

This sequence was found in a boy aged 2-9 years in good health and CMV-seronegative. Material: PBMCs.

The DNA of the CDR3 is TGCGCCAGCAGCCGCCCGGGACAGGGCGAAAACTATGGCTACACCTTC. Residues: CASSRPGQGENYGYTF. The V gene is TRBV4-1, the J gene TRBJ1-2; 9 nucleotides match TRBD1. J gave up 2 bases and V 4 bases, and 8 bases lay outside the gene matches. The CDR3 contains 16 residues. Germline V gene lookup returns CDR1 MGHRA and CDR2 YSYEKL.